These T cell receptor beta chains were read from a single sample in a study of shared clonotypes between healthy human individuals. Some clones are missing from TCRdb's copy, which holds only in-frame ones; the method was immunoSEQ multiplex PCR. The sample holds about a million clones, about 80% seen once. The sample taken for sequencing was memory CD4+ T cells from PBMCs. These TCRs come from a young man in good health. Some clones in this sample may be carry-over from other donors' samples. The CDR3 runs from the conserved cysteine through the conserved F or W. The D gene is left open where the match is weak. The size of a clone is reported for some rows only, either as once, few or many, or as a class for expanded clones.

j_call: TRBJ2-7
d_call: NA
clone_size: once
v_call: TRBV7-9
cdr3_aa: CASSSWGGGVGAEQYF
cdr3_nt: TGTGCCAGCAGCTCGTGGGGGGGCGGCGTTGGGGCCGAGCAGTACTTC

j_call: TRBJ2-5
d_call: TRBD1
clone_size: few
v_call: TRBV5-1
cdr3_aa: CASSLVEGGDETQYF
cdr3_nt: TGCGCCAGCAGCTTGGTGGAAGGGGGCGATGAGACCCAGTACTTC

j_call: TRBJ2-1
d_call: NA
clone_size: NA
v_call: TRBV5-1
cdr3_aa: CASSLDYSYNEQFF
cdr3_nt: TGCGCCAGCAGCTTGGACTACTCATACAATGAGCAGTTCTTC

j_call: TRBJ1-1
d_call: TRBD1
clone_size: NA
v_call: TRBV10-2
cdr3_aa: CASNWDRGLSEAFF
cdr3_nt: TGCGCCAGCAATTGGGACAGGGGGCTCTCTGAAGCTTTCTTT

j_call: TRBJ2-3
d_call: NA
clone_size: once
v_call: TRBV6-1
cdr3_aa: CASSERGDTTDTQYF
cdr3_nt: TGTGCCAGCAGTGAAAGAGGGGACACCACAGATACGCAGTATTTT

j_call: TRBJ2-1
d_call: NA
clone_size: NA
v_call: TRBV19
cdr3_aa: CASTLDATRGEQFF
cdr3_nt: TGTGCCAGTACTCTAGACGCGACCCGGGGTGAGCAGTTCTTC

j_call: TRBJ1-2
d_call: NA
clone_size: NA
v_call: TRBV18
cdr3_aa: CASSLDSYGYTF
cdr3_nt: TGTGCCAGCTCGCTCGACAGTTATGGCTACACCTTC

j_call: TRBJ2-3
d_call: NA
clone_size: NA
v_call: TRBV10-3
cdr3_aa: CAIGSKSSTDTQYF
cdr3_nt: TGTGCCATCGGCAGTAAATCTAGCACAGATACGCAGTATTTT

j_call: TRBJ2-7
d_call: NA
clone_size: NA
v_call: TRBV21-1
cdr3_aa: CASSKELAGAYEQYF
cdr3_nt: TGTGCCAGCAGCAAAGAACTAGCGGGAGCCTACGAGCAGTACTTC

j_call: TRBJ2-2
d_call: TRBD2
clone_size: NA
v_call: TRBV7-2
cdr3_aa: CASSAGSGRANTGELFF
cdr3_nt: TGTGCCAGCAGCGCAGGTAGCGGGAGGGCTAACACCGGGGAGCTGTTTTTT

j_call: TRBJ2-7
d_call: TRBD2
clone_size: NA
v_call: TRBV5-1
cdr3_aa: CASSSTGTRVGEQYF
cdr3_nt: TGCGCCAGCAGCTCTACCGGGACTAGAGTTGGAGAGCAGTACTTC

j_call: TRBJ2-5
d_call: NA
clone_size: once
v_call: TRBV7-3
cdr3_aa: CASSLNAAEGQETQYF
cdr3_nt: TGTGCCAGCAGCTTAAACGCAGCGGAGGGACAAGAGACCCAGTACTTC

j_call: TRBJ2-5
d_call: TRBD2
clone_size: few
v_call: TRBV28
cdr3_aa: CASSFSSGTETQYF
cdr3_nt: TGTGCCAGCAGTTTTTCTAGCGGGACGGAGACCCAGTACTTC

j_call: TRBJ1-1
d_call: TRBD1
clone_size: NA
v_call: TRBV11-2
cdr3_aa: CASSRQQGAVSEAFF
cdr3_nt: TGTGCCAGCAGCCGGCAACAGGGGGCGGTCTCTGAAGCTTTCTTT

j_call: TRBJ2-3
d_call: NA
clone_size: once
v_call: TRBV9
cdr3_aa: CASSGRGGTTDTQYF
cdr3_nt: TGTGCCAGCAGCGGCAGGGGCGGGACCACAGATACGCAGTATTTT

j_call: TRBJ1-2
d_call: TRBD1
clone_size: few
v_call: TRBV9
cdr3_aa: CASTQGQGNYGYTF
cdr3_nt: TGTGCCAGCACCCAAGGACAGGGGAACTATGGCTACACCTTC

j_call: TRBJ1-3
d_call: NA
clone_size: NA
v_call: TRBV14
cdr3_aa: CASSQVMGSANTIYF
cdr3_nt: TGTGCCAGCAGCCAAGTAATGGGTAGTGCTAACACCATATATTTT

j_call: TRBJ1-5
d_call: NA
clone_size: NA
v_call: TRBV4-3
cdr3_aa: CASSQVWGSNQPQHF
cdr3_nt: TGCGCCAGCAGCCAAGTGTGGGGTAGCAATCAGCCCCAGCATTTT

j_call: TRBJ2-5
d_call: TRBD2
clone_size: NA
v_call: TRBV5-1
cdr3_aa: CASSDGASGRSETQYF
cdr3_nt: TGCGCCAGCAGCGACGGAGCTAGCGGGAGGTCAGAGACCCAGTACTTC

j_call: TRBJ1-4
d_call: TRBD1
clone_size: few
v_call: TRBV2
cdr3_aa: CASSGTGSGKLFF
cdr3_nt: TGTGCCAGCAGTGGGACAGGGTCCGGAAAACTGTTTTTT

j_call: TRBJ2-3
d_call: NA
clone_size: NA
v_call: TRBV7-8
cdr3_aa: CASSLGVDTQYF
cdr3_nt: TGTGCCAGCAGCTTAGGTGTCGATACGCAGTATTTT

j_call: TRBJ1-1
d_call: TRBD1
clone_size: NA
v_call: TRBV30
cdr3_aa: CAWSPRGGKEAFF
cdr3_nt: TGTGCCTGGAGCCCGAGAGGGGGCAAAGAAGCTTTCTTT

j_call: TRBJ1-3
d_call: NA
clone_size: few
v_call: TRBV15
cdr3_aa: CATSRDSGNTIYF
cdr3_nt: TGTGCCACCAGCAGAGATTCGGGAAACACCATATATTTT

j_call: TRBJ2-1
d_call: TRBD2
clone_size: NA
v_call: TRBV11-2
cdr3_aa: CASERTSGNEQFF
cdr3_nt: TGTGCCAGCGAGAGGACTAGCGGCAATGAGCAGTTCTTC

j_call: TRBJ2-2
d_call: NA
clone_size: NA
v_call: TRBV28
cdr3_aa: CASSAVPKRGRTGELFF
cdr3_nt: TGTGCCAGCAGTGCCGTACCAAAGAGGGGTCGGACCGGGGAGCTGTTTTTT

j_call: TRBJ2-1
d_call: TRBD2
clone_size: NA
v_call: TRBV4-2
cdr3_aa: CASSQVVAGGSGEQFF
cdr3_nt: TGTGCCAGCAGCCAAGTGGTAGCGGGAGGTAGCGGTGAGCAGTTCTTC

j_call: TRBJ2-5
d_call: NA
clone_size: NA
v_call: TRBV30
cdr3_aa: CAWSDSGETQYF
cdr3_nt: TGTGCCTGGAGTGACAGTGGAGAGACCCAGTACTTC

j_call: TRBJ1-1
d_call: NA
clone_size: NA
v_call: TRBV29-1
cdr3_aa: CSVEDPNGRGMGTEAFF
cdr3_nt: TGCAGCGTTGAAGATCCCAACGGGAGGGGGATGGGCACTGAAGCTTTCTTT

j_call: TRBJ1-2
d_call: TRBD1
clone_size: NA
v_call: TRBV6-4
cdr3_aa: CASSASTGSYGYTF
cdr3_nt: TGTGCCAGCAGTGCCTCGACAGGGTCCTATGGCTACACCTTC

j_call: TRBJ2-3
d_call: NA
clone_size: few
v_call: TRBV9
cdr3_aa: CASSVSSSTDTQYF
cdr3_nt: TGTGCCAGCAGCGTATCCTCTAGCACAGATACGCAGTATTTT

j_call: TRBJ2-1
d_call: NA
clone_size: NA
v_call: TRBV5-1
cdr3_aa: CASSLVAGRSYNEQFF
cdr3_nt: TGCGCCAGCAGCTTGGTGGCGGGACGGTCCTACAATGAGCAGTTCTTC

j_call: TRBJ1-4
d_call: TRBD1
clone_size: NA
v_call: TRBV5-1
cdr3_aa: CASSSQGVRANEKLFF
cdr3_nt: TGCGCCAGCAGCTCTCAGGGGGTGAGAGCTAATGAAAAACTGTTTTTT

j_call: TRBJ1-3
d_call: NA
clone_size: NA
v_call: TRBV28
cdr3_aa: CASSDLPGNTIYF
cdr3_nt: TGTGCCAGCAGTGACCTTCCTGGAAACACCATATATTTT

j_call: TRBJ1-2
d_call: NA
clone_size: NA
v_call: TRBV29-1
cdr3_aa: CSVGHVNYGYTF
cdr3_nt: TGCAGCGTTGGGCACGTTAACTATGGCTACACCTTC

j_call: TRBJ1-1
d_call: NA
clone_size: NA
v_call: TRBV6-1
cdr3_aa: CASSVYRDGTEAFF
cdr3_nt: TGTGCCAGCAGTGTTTACAGGGACGGCACTGAAGCTTTCTTT

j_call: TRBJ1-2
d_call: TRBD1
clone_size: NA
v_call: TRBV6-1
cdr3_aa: CASSVRSDRGDGYTF
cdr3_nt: TGTGCCAGCAGTGTCCGGTCGGACAGGGGGGATGGCTACACCTTC

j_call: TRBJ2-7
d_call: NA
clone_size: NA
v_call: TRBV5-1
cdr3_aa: CASSFGDALYEQYF
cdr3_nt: TGCGCCAGCAGCTTCGGGGACGCCCTCTACGAGCAGTACTTC

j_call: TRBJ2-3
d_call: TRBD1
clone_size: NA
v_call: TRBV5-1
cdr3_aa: CASSLHPGQREPTDTQYF
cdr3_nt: TGCGCCAGCAGCCTCCACCCGGGACAGCGAGAGCCCACAGATACGCAGTATTTT

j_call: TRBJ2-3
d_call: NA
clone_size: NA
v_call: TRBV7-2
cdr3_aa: CASSFQRSTDTQYF
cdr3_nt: TGTGCCAGCAGCTTCCAGCGTAGCACAGATACGCAGTATTTT

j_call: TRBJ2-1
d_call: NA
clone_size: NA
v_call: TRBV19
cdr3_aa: CASSPPMGGERGGEQFF
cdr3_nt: TGTGCCAGTAGTCCCCCAATGGGGGGGGAGAGGGGGGGTGAGCAGTTCTTC